This record concerns one TCR beta chain sequence. Germline V CDR1 and CDR2: MDHEN, SYDVKM. Unmatched junction bases numbered 6, after V lost 2 bases and J lost 4 bases. The CDR3 runs 16 residues. The data were produced by immunoSEQ multiplex PCR, yet TCRdb's version contains in-frame clones alone and is incomplete. The table has about 150,000 clones, about nine tenths seen once. The entry originates in a study of T cell responses to AZD1222 COVID-19 vaccine. The V gene is TRBV28, the J gene TRBJ2-3, with 10 positions matching TRBD1. The source material was peripheral blood, sampled on day 0 of MenACWY control vaccination. This clonotype originated in an adult in good health. For the CDR3, the DNA is TGTGCCAGCAGTTTAGGGACAGGGGAGATCGCAGATACGCAGTATTTT. Its protein product is CASSLGTGEIADTQYF.